This T cell receptor (beta chain) derives from a study of PD-L1 blockade in urothelial cancer. Described time point: pretreatment peripheral blood. The CDR3 covers 15 residues. CDR1 is SEHNR, CDR2 FQNEAQ, per germline (reference sequence). V dropped 1 base and J dropped 6; count of bases not matched to a gene: 7. Produced via immunoSEQ multiplex PCR; TCRdb's table is partial and in-frame only. The data hold approximately 50,000 clones, with about 86% observed a single time. The sample was PBMCs, taken around atezolizumab (anti-PD-L1) treatment. The rearrangement uses TRBV7-9 and TRBJ2-5; TRBD2 agrees at 8 bases. The clonotype originates from a man between 65 and 80 years old with urothelial cancer. The CDR3 nucleotides are TGTGCCAGCAGCTTAGTGGTCGGGGGGGCGAAGACCCAGTACTTC. It codes for CASSLVVGGAKTQYF.